These 12 T cell receptor beta chains share one sample of origin, sequenced in a study of cytomegalovirus exposure and HLA in healthy donors. Clones were read by immunoSEQ multiplex PCR, and TCRdb kept only the in-frame ones, dropping some. The sample has some 130,000 clones; 84% are singletons. Sequences were obtained from PBMCs. The source of these receptors is a woman younger than 45 in good health and CMV-seronegative.

This chain uses TRBV6-5 with TRBJ1-1; 7 bases line up with TRBD1. The CDR3 consists of 14 residues. V lost 5 bases and J lost 4; bases outside the gene matches: 7. Germline CDR1 MNHEY, CDR2 SVGAGI. In DNA form, the CDR3 reads TGTGCCAGCAGTGACAGGGAGCTTGTCACTGAAGCTTTCTTT. Protein: CASSDRELVTEAFF.

The V gene is TRBV5-1, the J gene TRBJ2-2; D not certain. Germline CDR1 SGHRS, CDR2 YFSETQ. The CDR3 loop spans 14 amino acids. The germline V and J ends were trimmed by 3 bases and 0 bases, with 6 bases remaining between them. CDR3 coding DNA: TGCGCCAGCAGCTCGGTTCCGAACACCGGGGAGCTGTTTTTT. It specifies CASSSVPNTGELFF.

CDR3 nucleotides: TGTGCCAGCACCACGAGGGGCAGGGGGATGGTTGGCTACACCTTC. Amino acid sequence: CASTTRGRGMVGYTF. The chain has TRBV5-6 and TRBJ1-2, with TRBD1 matching 7 bases. Germline CDR1 reads SGHDT; CDR2 reads YYEEEE. This CDR3 region has 15 residues. J was trimmed by 7 bases and V by 6 bases; bases with no gene match: 15.

The J gene is TRBJ2-7, the V gene TRBV30, with D possibly being TRBD2 (6 bases). The germline CDR1 and CDR2 sequences are GTSNPN and SVGIG (reference sequence). V dropped 5 bases and J dropped 5 bases, with 13 bases sitting between them. This CDR3 has 12 residues. Written as DNA, the CDR3 is TGTGCCTGGGGCGCGGGGAAACACGAGCAGTACTTC. Amino acid sequence: CAWGAGKHEQYF.

The V gene is TRBV27, the J gene TRBJ1-2; no clear D. Per germline, CDR1 MNHEY and CDR2 SMNVEV (reference sequence). The CDR3 is 13 residues long. V dropped 3 bases and J dropped 4 bases, with 9 bases sitting between them. CDR3 protein: CASSFSGFYGYTF. DNA for the CDR3: TGTGCCAGCAGTTTCTCGGGGTTCTATGGCTACACCTTC.

The chain carries TRBV5-1 and TRBJ1-3; D is uncertain. Between the trimmed V and J ends, which lost 0 bases and 2 bases, there was a span of 6 bases. Germline values: CDR1 SGHRS, CDR2 YFSETQ. This CDR3 comprises 14 residues. In DNA, the CDR3 is TGCGCCAGCAGCTTGGGGGCCGCTGGAAACACCATATATTTT. Amino acid sequence: CASSLGAAGNTIYF.

The V and J genes are TRBV7-6 and TRBJ1-6; possibly TRBD1 for D (6 bases). Trimming stripped 5 bases from V and 9 bases from J, with 20 bases between. The germline V gene has CDR1 SGHVS and CDR2 FNYEAQ. The CDR3 covers 16 residues. The CDR3: CASSPRGGALGSPLHF. CDR3 sequence (DNA): TGTGCCAGCAGCCCCCGAGGGGGGGCTTTGGGTTCACCCCTCCACTTT.

This clone came up once. This rearrangement joins TRBV4-1 to TRBJ1-4; tentative D call: TRBD1 (6 bases). This CDR3 contains 16 residues. V was clipped by 1 base and J by 5 bases, with 14 bases between them. Germline loops: CDR1 MGHRA, CDR2 YSYEKL. CDR3 DNA: TGCGCCAGCAGCCAAGTTCGGGGCCAGGGGAATGAAAAACTGTTTTTT. The encoded protein is CASSQVRGQGNEKLFF.

The chain carries TRBV2 and TRBJ1-1; 9 positions agree with TRBD1. Germline V CDR1 and CDR2: SNHLY, FYNNEI. The CDR3 covers 15 residues. After removal of 6 bases from V and 4 bases from J, the junction contained 9 bases not matched to a gene. CDR3 DNA: TGTGCCAGCAGCACAAACAGGGGGCCGGGCACTGAAGCTTTCTTT. It encodes CASSTNRGPGTEAFF.

The V gene is TRBV19, the J gene TRBJ2-5; possible D gene TRBD2, 7 bases. Germline V lookup: CDR1 LNHDA, CDR2 SQIVND (reference sequence). The CDR3 has 15 residues. Trimming left V 6 bases short and J 8 bases short, with 22 bases between. CDR3 amino acids: CASSPVGGGRNTQYF. The CDR3 DNA reads TGTGCCAGTAGCCCCGTGGGGGGGGGCCGGAATACCCAGTACTTC.

This clone has only a few counts. V and J are TRBV12-5 and TRBJ1-2, with D unclear. CDR3 length: 13 amino acids. Germline CDR1 LGHNT, CDR2 FRNRAP. V was cut by 5 bases and J by 0 bases, with 7 bases left in between. The CDR3 reads CASGPPANYGYTF. CDR3 coding DNA: TGTGCTAGTGGTCCCCCCGCTAACTATGGCTACACCTTC.

This chain uses TRBV5-6 with TRBJ2-7; TRBD1 matches at 7 bases. CDR1 is SGHDT and CDR2 is YYEEEE in the germline V gene. This CDR3 spans 14 amino acids. V lost 0 bases to trimming and J lost 2 bases; unmatched junction nucleotides: 2. CDR3 region: CASSLVQGAYEQYF. For the CDR3, the DNA is TGTGCCAGCAGCTTGGTCCAGGGGGCCTACGAGCAGTACTTC. The complete variable domain, with remaining parts taken from reference TRBV5-6 and TRBJ2-7, reads DAGVTQSPTHLIKTRGQQVTLRCSPKSGHDTVSWYQQALGQGPQFIFQYYEEEERQRGNFPDRFSGHQFPNYSSELNVNALLLGDSALYLCASSLVQGAYEQYFGPGTRLTVT.